The 24 T cell receptor beta chains below were found in one sample sequenced in a study of identical twins. TCRdb fed the 5' RACE reads into MiXCR, producing one record per CDR3 protein. The table records hundreds of thousands of distinct CDR3 sequences, over 20% of them present only once. In addition, the sample was reused for a study of T cells expressing NK-cell markers.

Source material: PBMCs. The receptors were gathered from a woman between 18 and 29 years old in good health.

This clonotype came up a few times. The genes are TRBV12-3 or TRBV12-4 and TRBJ2-2; D possibly corresponds to TRBD2 (5 bases). The CDR3 is 14 amino acids. V was shortened by 6 bases and J by 6 bases, with 14 bases between the two germline ends. Written as DNA, the CDR3 is TGTGCCAGCAGCCCTTTCACTAGTTCCGGGGAGCTGTTTTTT. It encodes CASSPFTSSGELFF.

This rearrangement joins TRBV12-3 or TRBV12-4 to TRBJ1-4; D is possibly TRBD1 (5 bases). V lost 2 bases to trimming and J lost 4 bases, with 8 bases between them. This CDR3 spans 14 amino acids. CDR3 region: CASSLTGVNEKLFF. CDR3 DNA sequence: TGTGCCAGCAGTTTAACGGGGGTTAATGAAAAACTGTTTTTT.

This clonotype was observed many times. This rearrangement joins TRBV5-1 to TRBJ2-3; D gene ambiguous. V was clipped by 1 base and J by 2 bases, with 5 bases between them. Germline V gene sequence: CDR1 SGHRS, CDR2 YFSETQ. There are 13 residues in the CDR3. CDR3 amino acids: CASSLTFTDTQYF. In nucleotides, the CDR3 is TGCGCCAGCAGCTTGACATTCACAGATACGCAGTATTTT.

The chain has TRBV4-2 and TRBJ2-7; 8 bases line up with TRBD2. The CDR3 sequence is 16 residues long. Looked up from germline, CDR1 is LGHNA and CDR2 is YNFKEQ. Unmatched junction bases numbered 10, after V lost 6 bases and J lost 0 bases. The CDR3 protein is CASRFSGGGSSYEQYF. DNA for the CDR3: TGTGCCAGCAGATTCAGCGGCGGGGGGAGCTCCTACGAGCAGTACTTC.

This clonotype has a handful of counts. The chain recombines TRBV18 with TRBJ2-1; D might be TRBD2 (5 bases). V shed 4 bases and J shed 9 bases, with 7 bases lying between them. The length of the CDR3 is 11 residues. Germline assignment: CDR1 KGHSH and CDR2 LQKENI. The CDR3 bases are TGTGCCAGCTCACGTAGCGTTGAGCAGTTCTTC. This translates into CASSRSVEQFF.

The rearrangement links TRBV25-1 to TRBJ1-4; tentative D call: TRBD1 (5 bases). Germline assignment: CDR1 MGHDK and CDR2 SYGVNS. Trimming stripped 6 bases from V and 8 bases from J, with 16 bases between. The CDR3 runs 14 residues. The CDR3 region is CASSEAGVSEKLFF. CDR3 DNA: TGTGCCAGCAGCGAGGCGGGGGTGAGCGAAAAACTGTTTTTT.

The CDR3 DNA reads as TGCAGTGCTGGGATGACTAGCGGGAGCACAGATACGCAGTATTTT. It is translated as CSAGMTSGSTDTQYF. V is TRBV20-1 and J is TRBJ2-3; TRBD2 matches 10 bases. From germline, CDR1 is DFQATT and CDR2 SNEGSKA (reference sequence). The CDR3 runs 15 residues. V dropped 5 bases and J dropped 0; count of bases not matched to a gene: 5.

The chain uses TRBV29-1 and TRBJ1-1, with D possibly matching TRBD1 (6 bases). Germline lookup yields CDR1 SQVTM and CDR2 ANQGSEA. The CDR3 consists of 14 residues. With 6 bases removed from V and 2 bases from J, the gap between germline ends came to 16 bases. The CDR3 coding sequence is TGCAGCGTCACGAGTGGGGGCTACAACACTGAAGCTTTCTTT. Its protein product is CSVTSGGYNTEAFF. Based on the CDR3 plus reference TRBV29-1 and TRBJ1-1, the full variable domain is SAVISQKPSRDICQRGTSLTIQCQVDSQVTMMFWYRQQPGQSLTLIATANQGSEATYESGFVIDKFPISRPNLTFSTLTVSNMSPEDSSIYLCSVTSGGYNTEAFFGQGTRLTVV.

The gene calls are TRBV5-5 and TRBJ2-7; 8 bases match TRBD1. This CDR3 contains 14 residues. Looked up from germline, CDR1 is SGHKS and CDR2 is YYEKEE (reference sequence). Germline trimming cut 3 bases from V and 3 bases from J; bases unmatched to any gene: 5. The CDR3 DNA reads TGTGCCAGCAGCTCGGGACAGGACTTCTACGAGCAGTACTTC. Residues: CASSSGQDFYEQYF. Full variable domain (outside the CDR3, taken from reference TRBV5-5 and TRBJ2-7): DAGVTQSPTHLIKTRGQQVTLRCSPISGHKSVSWYQQVLGQGPQFIFQYYEKEERGRGNFPDRFSARQFPNYSSELNVNALLLGDSALYLCASSSGQDFYEQYFGPGTRLTVT.

In this sample, this clonotype turned up many times. The gene calls are TRBV7-3 and TRBJ1-2; D remains unclear. The CDR3 is 15 residues long. In germline, CDR1 is SGHTA, CDR2 FQGTGA. With 5 bases removed from V and 7 bases from J, the gap between germline ends came to 20 bases. CDR3 sequence: CASSPQSGSRLGYTF. As DNA, the CDR3 is TGTGCCAGCAGCCCACAAAGCGGGAGCCGCCTTGGCTACACCTTC.

There are many counts of this clonotype. The chain has TRBV20-1 and TRBJ1-2, with a tentative D call TRBD1 (5 bases). Germline V CDR1 and CDR2: DFQATT, SNEGSKA (reference sequence). This CDR3 comprises 12 residues. With 4 bases removed from V and 8 bases from J, the gap between germline ends came to 14 bases. The CDR3 region has the DNA TGCAGTGCTATCGACAGCTATGAAGGCTACACCTTC. Protein product: CSAIDSYEGYTF.

This clonotype was seen a few times. This chain connects TRBV29-1 to TRBJ2-1; 14 nucleotides line up with TRBD2. The germline CDR1 and CDR2 sequences are SQVTM and ANQGSEA. The CDR3 has 16 residues. The trim removed 0 bases at V and 8 bases at J, leaving 6 bases unmatched. CDR3 residues: CSVEDGGLAGGHEQFF. Written as DNA, the CDR3 is TGCAGCGTTGAAGACGGAGGACTAGCGGGGGGTCATGAGCAGTTCTTC.

In this sample, this clonotype turned up a few times. The chain combines TRBV12-3 or TRBV12-4 with TRBJ2-3; 8 nucleotides match TRBD2. J lost 0 bases, V lost 3 bases, and 5 bases had no gene match. This CDR3 has 16 amino acids. In DNA form, the CDR3 reads TGTGCCAGCAGTTTGCGGCGGGGGGCTAGCACAGATACGCAGTATTTT. Its translation is CASSLRRGASTDTQYF.

This chain joins TRBV20-1 and TRBJ1-4; TRBD1 aligns across 12 bases. The germline V gene has CDR1 DFQATT and CDR2 SNEGSKA (reference sequence). The V segment lost 5 bases and the J segment 6 bases; nucleotides outside the gene matches: 4. The CDR3 has 14 amino acids. The CDR3 sequence: CSAAGTGGYEKLFF. DNA of the CDR3: TGCAGTGCTGCCGGGACAGGGGGCTATGAAAAACTGTTTTTT.

CDR3 bases: TGTGCCAGCAGTCCTATGGGGGGCCCTAATGAAAAACTGTTTTTT. Translating it yields CASSPMGGPNEKLFF. V gene TRBV12-3 or TRBV12-4 combines with J gene TRBJ1-4; a weak D match, TRBD1 (6 bases). Trimming cost V 5 bases and J 3 bases, with 13 bases left between them. There are 15 residues in the CDR3.

The V call is TRBV7-6, the J call TRBJ2-1; tentatively, D is TRBD1 or TRBD2 (6 bases each). The CDR3 length is 16 residues. The germline V and J ends were trimmed by 5 bases and 0 bases, with 14 bases remaining between them. The germline gives CDR1 SGHVS, CDR2 FNYEAQ. In nucleotides, the CDR3 is TGTGCCAGCAGCCCCCAAGGGGGGAGCTCCTACAATGAGCAGTTCTTC. Its translation: CASSPQGGSSYNEQFF. Combining the CDR3 with reference TRBV7-6 and TRBJ2-1 gives the whole variable domain GAGVSQSPRYKVTKRGQDVALRCDPISGHVSLYWYRQALGQGPEFLTYFNYEAQQDKSGLPNDRFSAERPEGSISTLTIQRTEQRDSAMYRCASSPQGGSSYNEQFFGPGTRLTVL.

As concerns this clonotype: The junction shows a germline mismatch at one end, possibly a read error. The chain employs TRBV20-1 and TRBJ1-6; D is undetermined. This CDR3 has 13 amino acids. Germline CDR1 is DFQATT and CDR2 is SNEGSKA (reference sequence). CDR3 in amino acids: CSALWGSNSPFHF. The CDR3 bases are TGCAGTGCTCTATGGGGATCGAATTCACCCTTCCACTTT.

In regard to this clonotype: The conserved phenylalanine or tryptophan is not found at the CDR3 terminus, so this likely reflects a read error. The rearrangement joins TRBV24-1 to TRBJ2-5; D is possibly TRBD2 (5 bases). Per the germline V gene, CDR1 is KGHDR and CDR2 is SFDVKD. Trimming took 7 bases from V and 0 from J, leaving 11 bases between them. CDR3 size: 14 residues. The CDR3: CATRRTVYQETQYS. CDR3 DNA sequence: TGTGCCACCAGGAGGACTGTGTACCAAGAGACCCAGTACTCC.

At least ten counts were recorded for this clonotype. The chain has TRBV20-1 and TRBJ1-2; maybe TRBD1 (5 bases). V was trimmed by 2 bases and J by 4 bases, leaving 11 bases between them. CDR3 size: 13 residues. The germline V gene has CDR1 DFQATT and CDR2 SNEGSKA (reference sequence). In nucleotides, the CDR3 is TGCAGTGCTAGACCCCCAGGGACCTATGGCTACACCTTC. This encodes CSARPPGTYGYTF.

The V and J genes are TRBV7-6 and TRBJ2-1; TRBD2 matches at 7 bases. The germline CDR1 and CDR2 sequences are SGHVS and FNYEAQ. The V segment lost 5 bases and the J segment 1 base; nucleotides outside the gene matches: 8. The CDR3 has 16 amino acids. The CDR3 loop reads CASSLTAGLSYNEQFF. DNA for the CDR3: TGTGCCAGCAGCCTAACAGCGGGATTATCCTACAATGAGCAGTTCTTC.

This chain connects TRBV18 to TRBJ2-1, with D hard to call. Germline-derived CDR1 and CDR2 are KGHSH and LQKENI. The length of the CDR3 is 13 residues. Trimming left V 3 bases short and J 8 bases short, with 11 bases between. CDR3: CASSPSLVDEQFF. The CDR3 DNA reads as TGTGCCAGCTCACCGAGTTTAGTAGATGAGCAGTTCTTC.

This clonotype was seen a handful of times. The chain couples TRBV7-8 to TRBJ2-7, with D maybe TRBD2 (7 bases). Germline V gives CDR1 SGHVS, CDR2 FQNEAQ. With 1 base removed from V and 3 bases from J, the gap between germline ends came to 16 bases. CDR3 length: 16 amino acids. The CDR3 nucleotides read TGTGCCAGCAGCTTAGGCTCGAGGGGGGGTGGCTACGAGCAGTACTTC. It is translated as CASSLGSRGGGYEQYF.

This clonotype came up a few times. The chain links TRBV12-3 or TRBV12-4 to TRBJ1-6; D unclear. The V end lost 4 bases, the J end lost 8 bases, and 9 bases lay between the germline ends. The CDR3 totals 13 residues. In DNA form, the CDR3 reads TGTGCCAGCAGTTCTTCCTCGTATTCACCCCTCCACTTT. Its translation is CASSSSSYSPLHF.

This clonotype has just a few counts. The chain couples TRBV6-6 to TRBJ2-7; D possibly corresponds to TRBD1 (6 bases). This CDR3 region has 12 residues. CDR1 MNHNY and CDR2 SVGAGI come from the germline V gene (reference sequence). V was pared by 6 bases and J by 4 bases, with 10 bases between. The CDR3 is CASRNRDYEQYF. CDR3 bases: TGTGCCAGCAGGAACAGGGATTACGAGCAGTACTTC.